One and the same sample provided the 11 T cell receptor beta chains below, sequenced in a study of cytomegalovirus exposure and HLA in healthy donors. 60 Vbeta and 13 Jbeta primers were used in PCR. Profiling relied on immunoSEQ multiplex PCR, and the TCRdb table lists in-frame clones only, not all of them. The data hold 75,000 to 90,000 clones, with around 66% observed a single time. Sequenced sample: PBMCs. These receptors all come from a woman in her 40s in good health and CMV-seropositive.

V gene TRBV28 combines with J gene TRBJ2-7; D is possibly TRBD2 (6 bases). CDR1 MDHEN and CDR2 SYDVKM come from the germline V gene. Trimming took 4 bases from V and 2 from J, leaving 15 bases between them. CDR3 length: 15 residues. The CDR3 is CASSSQGLGTYEQYF. The CDR3 coding sequence is TGTGCCAGCAGTTCCCAGGGACTGGGCACCTACGAGCAGTACTTC. Together with reference TRBV28 and TRBJ2-7, the CDR3 gives the full variable domain: DVKVTQSSRYLVKRTGEKVFLECVQDMDHENMFWYRQDPGLGLRLIYFSYDVKMKEKGDIPEGYSVSREKKERFSLILESASTNQTSMYLCASSSQGLGTYEQYFGPGTRLTVT.

For this clone: Distinct nucleotide sequences in the sample also encode this CDR3. V gene TRBV4-3 combines with J gene TRBJ1-5; possibly TRBD1 for D (6 bases). The CDR3 contains 16 residues. Per germline, CDR1 LGHNA and CDR2 YSLEER. Trimming shortened V by 3 bases and J by 11 bases, and 23 bases separated the two germline ends. The DNA of the CDR3 is TGCGCCAGCAGCCAGGAGTGGGCACAGGGCTACGTGTCCCAGCATTTT. Translating gives CASSQEWAQGYVSQHF.

The genes are TRBV9 and TRBJ1-2; tentative D call: TRBD1 (5 bases). Germline lookup yields CDR1 SGDLS and CDR2 YYNGEE. The V gene lost 1 base and the J gene lost 6 bases, with 13 bases spanning the gap. The CDR3 contains 14 residues. CDR3 amino acids: CASSVSGEMDGYTF. CDR3 DNA: TGTGCCAGCAGCGTATCGGGGGAGATGGATGGCTACACCTTC. Full variable domain (rest looked up from reference TRBV9 and TRBJ1-2): DSGVTQTPKHLITATGQRVTLRCSPRSGDLSVYWYQQSLDQGLQFLIQYYNGEERAKGNILERFSAQQFPDLHSELNLSSLELGDSALYFCASSVSGEMDGYTFGSGTRLTVV.

The rearrangement links TRBV5-1 to TRBJ2-7; 11 bases agree with TRBD1. V shed 3 bases and J 3 bases; nucleotides not matched to a gene: 5. The CDR3 sequence is 15 residues long. From germline, CDR1 is SGHRS and CDR2 YFSETQ. The CDR3 is CASSWGTGGFYEQYF. The CDR3 DNA follows: TGCGCCAGCAGCTGGGGGACAGGGGGGTTCTACGAGCAGTACTTC.

This chain links TRBV25-1 with TRBJ1-4, with unresolved D. The CDR3 contains 17 residues. CDR1 and CDR2 (germline): MGHDK, SYGVNS. Trimming removed 3 bases from V and 8 bases from J, with 22 bases in between. CDR3 DNA sequence: TGTGCCAGCAGTGACTATCGTCGGGAGCCCTTAAGGGAAAAACTGTTTTTT. It specifies CASSDYRREPLREKLFF.

CDR3 protein: CASYRDPGNTIYF. Written as DNA, the CDR3 is TGCGCCAGCTACAGGGATCCGGGAAACACCATATATTTT. The rearrangement uses TRBV5-1 and TRBJ1-3, with TRBD1 as a possible D gene (6 bases). The CDR3 length is 13 residues. Germline CDR1 is SGHRS and CDR2 is YFSETQ. Trimming removed 7 bases from V and 4 bases from J, with 12 bases in between.

The chain couples TRBV18 to TRBJ2-2, with D possibly TRBD1 on 5 matching bases. The CDR3 is 15 amino acids. The germline V and J ends were trimmed by 4 bases and 2 bases, with 11 bases remaining between them. Germline assignment: CDR1 KGHSH and CDR2 LQKENI. CDR3 amino acids: CASSQQVANTGELFF. Here the CDR3 DNA reads TGTGCCAGCTCACAACAGGTGGCCAACACCGGGGAGCTGTTTTTT.

The rearrangement links TRBV18 to TRBJ1-1; D unresolved. V lost 5 bases and J lost 1, with 8 bases in between. The CDR3 sequence is 13 residues long. Germline V gene lookup returns CDR1 KGHSH and CDR2 LQKENI. The CDR3 DNA reads TGTGCCAGCTCAGCCGGTACGAACACTGAAGCTTTCTTT. This encodes CASSAGTNTEAFF.

The chain carries TRBV2 and TRBJ2-1; 7 positions agree with TRBD2. The V segment lost 6 bases and the J segment 7 bases; nucleotides outside the gene matches: 3. The CDR3 consists of 12 residues. The germline V gene encodes CDR1 SNHLY and CDR2 FYNNEI. CDR3 bases: TGTGCCAGCAGCCAAGCGGGGAATGAGCAGTTCTTC. Amino acids: CASSQAGNEQFF.

The chain joins TRBV9 to TRBJ1-4, with D possibly being TRBD1 (6 bases). Germline CDR1 and CDR2: SGDLS and YYNGEE. This CDR3 is 15 amino acids long. V lost 5 bases, J lost 6 bases, and 17 bases lay in between. The chain's CDR3 is CASSSPGGAYEKLFF. Here the CDR3 DNA reads TGTGCCAGCAGTTCCCCGGGGGGGGCTTATGAAAAACTGTTTTTT. The full variable domain, with the rest looked up from reference TRBV9 and TRBJ1-4, is DSGVTQTPKHLITATGQRVTLRCSPRSGDLSVYWYQQSLDQGLQFLIQYYNGEERAKGNILERFSAQQFPDLHSELNLSSLELGDSALYFCASSSPGGAYEKLFFGSGTQLSVL.

The chain uses TRBV5-1 and TRBJ2-1, with 7 bases matching TRBD1. This CDR3 region has 17 residues. The junction had 9 bases not matched to a gene; V was cut back by 3 bases and J by 0 bases. Germline CDR1 is SGHRS and CDR2 is YFSETQ. CDR3 in amino acids: CASSWRKGQISYNEQFF. The CDR3 DNA reads TGCGCCAGCAGCTGGAGAAAGGGACAGATCTCCTACAATGAGCAGTTCTTC.